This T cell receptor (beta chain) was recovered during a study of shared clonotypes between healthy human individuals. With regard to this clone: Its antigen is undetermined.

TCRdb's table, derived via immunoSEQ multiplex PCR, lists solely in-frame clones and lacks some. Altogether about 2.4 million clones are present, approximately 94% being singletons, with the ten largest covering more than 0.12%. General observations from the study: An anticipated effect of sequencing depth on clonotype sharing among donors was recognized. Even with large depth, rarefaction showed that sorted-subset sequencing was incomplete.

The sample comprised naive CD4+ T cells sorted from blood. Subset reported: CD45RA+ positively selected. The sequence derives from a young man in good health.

CDR3 nucleotides: TGCGCCAGCAGCCAAGAGGCTAGCGGGGGGGGCCAAGAGACCCAGTACTTC. Its translation is CASSQEASGGGQETQYF. The chain links TRBV4-1 to TRBJ2-5, with TRBD2 identical over 12 bases. The CDR3 runs 17 residues. V lost 0 bases to trimming and J lost 1 base; unmatched junction nucleotides: 3. Germline CDR1 reads MGHRA; CDR2 reads YSYEKL.